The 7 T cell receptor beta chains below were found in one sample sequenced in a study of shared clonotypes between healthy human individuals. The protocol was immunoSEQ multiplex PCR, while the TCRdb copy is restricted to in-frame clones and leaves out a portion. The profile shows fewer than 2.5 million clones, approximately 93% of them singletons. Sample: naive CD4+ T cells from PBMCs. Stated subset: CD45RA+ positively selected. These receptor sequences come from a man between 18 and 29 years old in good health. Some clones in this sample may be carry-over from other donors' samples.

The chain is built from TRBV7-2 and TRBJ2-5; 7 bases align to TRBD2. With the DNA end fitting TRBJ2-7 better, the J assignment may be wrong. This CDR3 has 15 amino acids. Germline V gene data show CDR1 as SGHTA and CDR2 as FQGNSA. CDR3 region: CASSPVVGGSYEQYF. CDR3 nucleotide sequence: TGTGCCAGCAGCCCAGTGGTGGGCGGGAGCTACGAGCAGTACTTC.

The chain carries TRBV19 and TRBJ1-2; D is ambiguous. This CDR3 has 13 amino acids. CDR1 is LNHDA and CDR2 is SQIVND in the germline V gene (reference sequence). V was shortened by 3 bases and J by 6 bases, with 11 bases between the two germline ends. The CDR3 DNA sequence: TGTGCCAGTAGTATCCGGGGATTGAATGGCTACACCTTC. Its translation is CASSIRGLNGYTF.

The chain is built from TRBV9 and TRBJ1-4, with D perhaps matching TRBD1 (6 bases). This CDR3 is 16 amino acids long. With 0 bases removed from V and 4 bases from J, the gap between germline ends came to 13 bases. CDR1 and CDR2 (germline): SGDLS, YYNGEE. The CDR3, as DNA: TGTGCCAGCAGCGTAGGGGGGCAGGGAGGTAATGAAAAACTGTTTTTT. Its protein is CASSVGGQGGNEKLFF. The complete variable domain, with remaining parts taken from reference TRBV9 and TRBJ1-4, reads DSGVTQTPKHLITATGQRVTLRCSPRSGDLSVYWYQQSLDQGLQFLIQYYNGEERAKGNILERFSAQQFPDLHSELNLSSLELGDSALYFCASSVGGQGGNEKLFFGSGTQLSVL.

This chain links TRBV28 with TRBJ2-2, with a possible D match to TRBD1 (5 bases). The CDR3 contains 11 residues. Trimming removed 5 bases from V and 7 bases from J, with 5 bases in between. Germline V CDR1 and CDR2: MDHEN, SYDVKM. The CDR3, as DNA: TGTGCCAGCAGTCAGGGCGGGGAGCTGTTTTTT. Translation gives CASSQGGELFF.

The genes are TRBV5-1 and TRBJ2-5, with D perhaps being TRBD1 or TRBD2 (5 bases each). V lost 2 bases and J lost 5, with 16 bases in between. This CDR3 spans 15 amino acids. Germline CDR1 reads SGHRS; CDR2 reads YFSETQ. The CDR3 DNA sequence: TGCGCCAGCAGCTTCAATTCCCCTTGGGGGGAGACCCAGTACTTC. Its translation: CASSFNSPWGETQYF. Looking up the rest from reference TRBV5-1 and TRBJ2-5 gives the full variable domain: KAGVTQTPRYLIKTRGQQVTLSCSPISGHRSVSWYQQTPGQGLQFLFEYFSETQRNKGNFPGRFSGRQFSNSRSEMNVSTLELGDSALYLCASSFNSPWGETQYFGPGTRLLVL.

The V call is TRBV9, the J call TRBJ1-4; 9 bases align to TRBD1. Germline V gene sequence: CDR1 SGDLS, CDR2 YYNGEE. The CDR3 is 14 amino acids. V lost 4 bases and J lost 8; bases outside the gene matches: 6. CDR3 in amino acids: CASSHGQGPEKLFF. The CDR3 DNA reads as TGTGCCAGCAGCCACGGACAGGGGCCGGAAAAACTGTTTTTT.

The CDR3 DNA is TGTGCCAGCAGCCCCGGGACAGGGGGGCGAGGTCAGCCCCAGCATTTT. Residues: CASSPGTGGRGQPQHF. The chain is built from TRBV5-5 and TRBJ1-5, with 11 bases lining up with TRBD1. V lost 4 bases and J lost 6; bases outside the gene matches: 9. Germline assignment: CDR1 SGHKS and CDR2 YYEKEE (reference sequence). The CDR3 covers 16 residues.